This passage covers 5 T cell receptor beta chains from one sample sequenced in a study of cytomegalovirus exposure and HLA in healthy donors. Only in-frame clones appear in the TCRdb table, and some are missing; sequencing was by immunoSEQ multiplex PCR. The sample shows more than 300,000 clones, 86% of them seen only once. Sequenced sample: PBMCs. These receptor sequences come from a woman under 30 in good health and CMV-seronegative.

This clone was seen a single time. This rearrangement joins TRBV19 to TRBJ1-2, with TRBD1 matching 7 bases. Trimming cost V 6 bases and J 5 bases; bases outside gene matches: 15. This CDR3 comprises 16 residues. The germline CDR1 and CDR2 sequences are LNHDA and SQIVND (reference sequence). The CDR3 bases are TGTGCCAGTAGACCCACCGCCGACAGGGCACGTTATGGCTACACCTTC. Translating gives CASRPTADRARYGYTF.

CDR3 sequence: CASSLDRDYEQYF. The CDR3 region has the DNA TGTGCCAGCAGCTTGGACAGAGACTACGAGCAGTACTTC. The rearrangement joins TRBV5-4 to TRBJ2-7, with no clear D. Trimming left V 0 bases short and J 3 bases short, with 7 bases between. This CDR3 spans 13 amino acids. Per the germline V gene, CDR1 is SGHNT and CDR2 is YYREEE (reference sequence).

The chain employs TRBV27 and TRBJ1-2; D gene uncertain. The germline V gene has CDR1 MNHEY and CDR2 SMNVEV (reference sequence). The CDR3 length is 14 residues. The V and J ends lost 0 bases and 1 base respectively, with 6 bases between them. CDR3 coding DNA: TGTGCCAGCAGTTTATCGGCCGTTAACTATGGCTACACCTTC. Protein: CASSLSAVNYGYTF.

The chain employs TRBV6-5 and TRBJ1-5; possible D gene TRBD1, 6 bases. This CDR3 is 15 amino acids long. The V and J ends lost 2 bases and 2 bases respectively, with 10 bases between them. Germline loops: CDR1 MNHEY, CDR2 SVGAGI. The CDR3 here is CASSYTGTGNQPQHF. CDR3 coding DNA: TGTGCCAGCAGTTACACAGGGACGGGCAATCAGCCCCAGCATTTT.

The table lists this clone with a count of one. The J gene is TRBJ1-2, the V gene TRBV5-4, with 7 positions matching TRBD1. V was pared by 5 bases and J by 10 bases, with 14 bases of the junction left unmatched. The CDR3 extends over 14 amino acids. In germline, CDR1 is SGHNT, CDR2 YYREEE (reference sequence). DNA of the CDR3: TGTGCCAGCAGACTGGACCGGGACAGAATGGACTACACCTTC. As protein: CASRLDRDRMDYTF.